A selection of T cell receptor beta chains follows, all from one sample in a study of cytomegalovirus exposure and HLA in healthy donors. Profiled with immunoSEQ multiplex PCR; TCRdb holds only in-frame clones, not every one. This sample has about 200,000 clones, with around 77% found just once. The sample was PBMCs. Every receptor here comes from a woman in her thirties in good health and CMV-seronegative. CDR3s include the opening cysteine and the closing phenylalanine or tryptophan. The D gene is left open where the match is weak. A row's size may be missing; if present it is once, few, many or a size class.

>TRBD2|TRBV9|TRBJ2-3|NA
TGTGCCAGCAGCGTCCGTGGGACTAGCGGGACAGAGGATACGCAGTATTTT
CASSVRGTSGTEDTQYF
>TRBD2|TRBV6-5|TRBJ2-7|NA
TGTGCCAGCAGTTACGCGCTGCGGGGGGCGGGGGAGCAGTACTTC
CASSYALRGAGEQYF
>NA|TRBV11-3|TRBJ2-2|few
TGTGCCAGCAGCCCCTACACCGGGGAGCTGTTTTTT
CASSPYTGELFF
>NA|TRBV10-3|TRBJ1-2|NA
TGTGCCATCAGCGACCGAGGGGGACCCTATGGCTACACCTTC
CAISDRGGPYGYTF
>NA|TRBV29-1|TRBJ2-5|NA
TGCAGCGTTGCCCACGGGGGACAAGAGACCCAGTACTTC
CSVAHGGQETQYF
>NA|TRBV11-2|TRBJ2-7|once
TGTGCCAGCAGCCCGAGGGACTGGCAGTACTTC
CASSPRDWQYF
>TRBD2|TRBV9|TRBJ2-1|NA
TGTGCCAGCACGGCGGGGGGGGAGCCTCAGGAGCAGTTCTTC
CASTAGGEPQEQFF
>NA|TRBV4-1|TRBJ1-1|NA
TGCGCCAGCAGCTTACGTGGTGCGGGGAACACTGAAGCTTTCTTT
CASSLRGAGNTEAFF
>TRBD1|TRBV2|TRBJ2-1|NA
TGTGCCAGCAGTGAAAGACAGGGTCCCTACAATGAGCAGTTCTTC
CASSERQGPYNEQFF
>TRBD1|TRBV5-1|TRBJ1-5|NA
TGCGCCAGCAGCTCCCGCCCCCACCGGGATAGACAGGGGAATCAGCCCCAGCATTTT
CASSSRPHRDRQGNQPQHF
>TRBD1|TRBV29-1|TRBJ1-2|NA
TGCAGCGTTGACAGGGGGAATGGCTACACCTTC
CSVDRGNGYTF
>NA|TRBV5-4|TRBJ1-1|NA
TGTGCCAGCAGCTTGGAGCCGCAGGGGAACGCTGAAGCTTTCTTT
CASSLEPQGNAEAFF
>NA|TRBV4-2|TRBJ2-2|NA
TGTGCCAGCAGCCCCGGACGGGGGTCGAACACCGGGGAGCTGTTTTTT
CASSPGRGSNTGELFF
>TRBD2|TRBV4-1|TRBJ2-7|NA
TGCGCCAGCAGCCAACGGGGGGACTACGAGCAGTACTTC
CASSQRGDYEQYF
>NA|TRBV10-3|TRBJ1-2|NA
TGTGCCATCAGCCGGGAGTATGAGGGCTATGGCTACACCTTC
CAISREYEGYGYTF
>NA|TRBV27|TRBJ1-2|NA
TGTGCCAGCAGTTTATCGCGGGAACGCGGCTACACCTTC
CASSLSRERGYTF
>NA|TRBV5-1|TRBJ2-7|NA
TGCGCCAGCAGCTTGGGGCAGACTTCAGTCTCCTACGAGCAGTACTTC
CASSLGQTSVSYEQYF
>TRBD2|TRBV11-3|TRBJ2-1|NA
TGTGCCAGCAGCTTAGGGACTAGCGGGAGAAAGGGTAGTGAGCAGTTCTTC
CASSLGTSGRKGSEQFF
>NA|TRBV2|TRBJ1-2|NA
TGTGCCAGCAGTTATGAAGGGGGGGACTGGGGCTACACCTTC
CASSYEGGDWGYTF
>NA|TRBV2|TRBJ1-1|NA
TGTGCCAGCAGTGAAGACACGCCCCCCATGTCGTGGACTGAAGCTTTCTTT
CASSEDTPPMSWTEAFF
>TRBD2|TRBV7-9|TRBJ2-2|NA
TGTGCCAGCAGCGGGGGGGAGGGGAAGAACACCGGGGAGCTGTTTTTT
CASSGGEGKNTGELFF
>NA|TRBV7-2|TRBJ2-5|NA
TGTGCCAGCAGCTTAGGGGCGTTGGGGCATAGAGAGACCCAGTACTTC
CASSLGALGHRETQYF
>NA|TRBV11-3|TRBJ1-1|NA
TGTGCCAGCTCCCGACAACCGAACACTGAAGCTTTCTTT
CASSRQPNTEAFF
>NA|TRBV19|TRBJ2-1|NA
TGTGCCAGTAGTATCGGACTGTTACTCAATGAGCAGTTCTTC
CASSIGLLLNEQFF
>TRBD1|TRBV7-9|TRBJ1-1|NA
TGTGCCAGCAGCTTACCCCGGGACAGGAACACTGAAGCTTTCTTT
CASSLPRDRNTEAFF
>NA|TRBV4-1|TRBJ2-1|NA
TGCGCCAGCAGCCGCCTAGCGTACAATGAGCAGTTCTTC
CASSRLAYNEQFF
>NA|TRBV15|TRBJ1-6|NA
TGTGCCACCAGCAGAGTAATCGAGGGCGGCTATAATTCACCCCTCCACTTT
CATSRVIEGGYNSPLHF
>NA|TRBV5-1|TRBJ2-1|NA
TGCGCCAGCAGCTCCATCGGAGGGCGGCCAGGGGGAAACAATGAGCAGTTCTTC
CASSSIGGRPGGNNEQFF
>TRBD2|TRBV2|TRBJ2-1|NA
TGTGCCAGCAGTGGGGTAGCGGGGGGGTACAATGAGCAGTTCTTC
CASSGVAGGYNEQFF
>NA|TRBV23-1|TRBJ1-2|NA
TGCGCCAGCAATCTCAGGGGTAACTATGGCTACACCTTC
CASNLRGNYGYTF
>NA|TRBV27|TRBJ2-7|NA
TGTGCGTCGCGTGGACATTTGGGCTCCTACGAGCAGTACTTC
CASRGHLGSYEQYF
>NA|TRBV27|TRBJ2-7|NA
TGTGCCAGCAGGGTGATGGGGAGCTCCTACGAGCAGTACTTC
CASRVMGSSYEQYF
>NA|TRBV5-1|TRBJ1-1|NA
TGCGCCAGCAGCTTGACAGGTAGAACTGAAGCTTTCTTT
CASSLTGRTEAFF
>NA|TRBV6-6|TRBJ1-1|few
TGTGCCAGCAGTTACCTCGGGGTCGCGTCCACTGAAGCTTTCTTT
CASSYLGVASTEAFF
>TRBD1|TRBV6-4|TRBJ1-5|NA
TGTGCCAGCAGTACACGGAAGGACAGGGGCGGCAATCAGCCCCAGCATTTT
CASSTRKDRGGNQPQHF
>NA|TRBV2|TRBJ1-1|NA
TGTGCCAGCACCCGGGAACAGGGAGGGACTGAAGCTTTCTTT
CASTREQGGTEAFF
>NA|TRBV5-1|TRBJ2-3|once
TGCGCCAGCAGCTTGGGCGGACAGACTACAGATACGCAGTATTTT
CASSLGGQTTDTQYF
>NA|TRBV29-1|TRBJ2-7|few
TGCAGCGCTCGGACATCTTCCTACGAGCAGTACTTC
CSARTSSYEQYF
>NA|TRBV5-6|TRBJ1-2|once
TGTGCCAGCAGCTTGGGACCCAGCGGAGACTATGGCTACACCTTC
CASSLGPSGDYGYTF
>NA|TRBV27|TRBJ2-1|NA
TGTGCCAGCAGTTTACAAAAAGGGGCCAAATACAATGAGCAGTTCTTC
CASSLQKGAKYNEQFF
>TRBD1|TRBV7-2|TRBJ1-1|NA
TGTGCCAGCAGCTTTAGTACAGGGGCGAGCACTGAAGCTTTCTTT
CASSFSTGASTEAFF
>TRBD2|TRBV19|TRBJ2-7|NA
TGTGCCAGTAGCTCGAGCGGGAATTACGAGCAGTACTTC
CASSSSGNYEQYF
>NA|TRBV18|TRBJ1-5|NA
TGTGCCAGCTCACCGACAGGCAATCAGCCCCAGCATTTT
CASSPTGNQPQHF
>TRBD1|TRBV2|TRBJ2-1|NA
TGTGCCAGCTCCGAAGACCGGGCAGGGGGAGCCGATGAGCAGTTCTTC
CASSEDRAGGADEQFF
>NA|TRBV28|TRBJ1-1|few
TGTGCCAGCAGTTTCTACGACACGAACACTGAAGCTTTCTTT
CASSFYDTNTEAFF
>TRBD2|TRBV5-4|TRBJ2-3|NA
TGTGCCAGCAGCATGGATCCGGGACTAGACACAGATACGCAGTATTTT
CASSMDPGLDTDTQYF